A single sample gave rise to the 32 T cell receptor beta chains below, sequenced in a study of regulatory T cells in long-lasting Graves disease. Researchers made TCR beta libraries by using iRepertoire HTBI primers and running Arm-PCR on CDR3 regions. TCRdb independently ran MiXCR on the multiplex PCR reads; one entry per CDR3 protein. The repertoire includes around 460,000 distinct CDR3 sequences, approximately 22% of them detected once, and roughly 13% sits in the top ten. Sample time point: persistent/refractory GD, antithyroid drugs over 5 years with positive TRAb. The TCR library used RNA extracted from PBMCs. The material was peripheral blood mononuclear cells (PBMCs), obtained when the disease was refractory, from a patient treated with antithyroid drugs. These receptors all come from a female donor with Graves disease.

This clonotype has a count of ten or more. The J gene is TRBJ2-7, the V gene TRBV12-3 or TRBV12-4; D remains unclear. V was clipped by 6 bases and J by 4 bases, with 7 bases between them. The CDR3 runs 11 residues. The CDR3 nucleotides read TGTGCCAGCAGCACCGGGTACGAGCAGTACTTC. Protein: CASSTGYEQYF.

The chain combines TRBV19 with TRBJ1-2, with TRBD1 identical over 11 bases. CDR3 size: 15 residues. Germline lookup yields CDR1 LNHDA and CDR2 SQIVND (reference sequence). V lost 4 bases to trimming and J lost 6 bases; unmatched junction nucleotides: 7. The CDR3 loop reads CASSTPDRGRNGYTF. The DNA for the CDR3 is TGTGCCAGTAGTACCCCGGACAGGGGGCGAAATGGCTACACCTTC.

This clonotype was seen at least ten times. The chain couples TRBV6-1 to TRBJ1-1; D remains unclear. CDR1 and CDR2 from the germline V gene are MNHNS and SASEGT. Between the trimmed V and J ends, which lost 5 bases and 5 bases, there was a span of 15 bases. The CDR3 is 14 residues long. Written as DNA, the CDR3 is TGTGCCAGCAGTCTCCTATCCCCCGGGACTGAAGCTTTCTTT. It translates to CASSLLSPGTEAFF.

This clonotype was picked up many times. The chain employs TRBV2 and TRBJ1-1, with D maybe TRBD1 (5 bases). This CDR3 is 14 amino acids long. Germline CDR1 reads SNHLY; CDR2 reads FYNNEI. V lost 8 bases, J lost 4 bases, and 17 bases lay in between. CDR3 DNA: TGTGCCAGCCGTCTGACAGTTCAGGGCACTGAAGCTTTCTTT. Translated: CASRLTVQGTEAFF.

This chain joins TRBV28 and TRBJ2-3; D is uncertain. From germline, CDR1 is MDHEN and CDR2 SYDVKM. The CDR3 length is 14 residues. V was shortened by 8 bases and J by 1 base, with 13 bases between the two germline ends. The CDR3 nucleotides are TGTGCCAGCGGAAGGGCAGGAGGCACAGATACGCAGTATTTT. It yields the protein CASGRAGGTDTQYF.

This clonotype was seen only a few times. The chain links TRBV9 to TRBJ2-5, with 13 bases fitting TRBD2. Germline CDR1 SGDLS, CDR2 YYNGEE. The V and J ends lost 3 bases and 0 bases, in that order; junction bases with no gene match: 8. The CDR3 runs to 18 residues. Here the CDR3 reads CASSALAGGEWYQETQYF. DNA for the CDR3: TGTGCCAGCAGCGCACTAGCGGGGGGGGAATGGTACCAAGAGACCCAGTACTTC.

This clonotype was seen many times. The rearrangement links TRBV7-9 to TRBJ2-5, with D possibly matching TRBD2 (6 bases). The V gene lost 5 bases and the J gene lost 3 bases, with 19 bases spanning the gap. Germline V gene data show CDR1 as SEHNR and CDR2 as FQNEAQ (reference sequence). CDR3 length: 16 amino acids. The CDR3 protein is CASSQNPKDYKETQYF. CDR3 sequence (DNA): TGTGCCAGCAGCCAAAACCCCAAGGACTACAAAGAGACCCAGTACTTC.

This clonotype was counted only a few times. The chain links TRBV7-2 to TRBJ2-3, with 7 bases identical to TRBD2. Germline V gene lookup returns CDR1 SGHTA and CDR2 FQGNSA. The CDR3 has 17 amino acids. The ends lost 3 bases at V and 0 bases at J; junction bases unmatched: 9. The CDR3 region has the DNA TGTGCCAGCAGCTTGGGGGGACTACCCTATAGCACAGATACGCAGTATTTT. It codes for CASSLGGLPYSTDTQYF.

This clonotype has more than one count but fewer than ten. The rearrangement uses TRBV4-1 and TRBJ2-6; D perhaps matches TRBD1 (5 bases). The CDR3 contains 16 residues. V lost 1 base and J lost 2, with 9 bases in between. Germline CDR1 MGHRA, CDR2 YSYEKL. The CDR3 coding sequence is TGCGCCAGCAGCCAAGGGGGCAGGGCTGGGGCCAACGTCCTGACTTTC. Residues: CASSQGGRAGANVLTF.

The table lists this clonotype with many counts. J is TRBJ1-1 and V is TRBV2, with 11 bases aligning to TRBD1. The trim removed 5 bases at V and 4 bases at J, leaving 6 bases unmatched. Germline CDR1 SNHLY, CDR2 FYNNEI. This CDR3 is built from 15 residues. The CDR3 protein is CASSKGQGEVTEAFF. The CDR3 nucleotides read TGTGCCAGCAGTAAGGGACAGGGGGAGGTCACTGAAGCTTTCTTT. The full variable domain, completed using reference TRBV2 and TRBJ1-1, is EPEVTQTPSHQVTQMGQEVILRCVPISNHLYFYWYRQILGQKVEFLVSFYNNEISEKSEIFDDQFSVERPDGSNFTLKIRSTKLEDSAMYFCASSKGQGEVTEAFFGQGTRLTVV.

V usage is TRBV18 and J usage is TRBJ1-2; 7 nucleotides match TRBD1. Germline loops: CDR1 KGHSH, CDR2 LQKENI. The CDR3 is made up of 14 amino acids. V was pared by 3 bases and J by 1 base, with 2 bases of the junction left unmatched. DNA for the CDR3: TGTGCCAGCTCACCCGGGACAGATAACTATGGCTACACCTTC. It translates to CASSPGTDNYGYTF.

This chain links TRBV24-1 with TRBJ1-1, with TRBD1 identical over 9 bases. Trimming took 8 bases from V and 7 from J; bases not matched to a gene: 4. This CDR3 comprises 12 residues. Germline assignment: CDR1 KGHDR and CDR2 SFDVKD. CDR3 bases: TGTGCCACCATGGGACAGGGTTTTGAAGCTTTCTTT. Its translation: CATMGQGFEAFF.

The V and J genes are TRBV7-2 and TRBJ1-2; TRBD1 might be the D (6 bases). The V and J ends lost 1 base and 4 bases respectively, with 10 bases between them. Looked up from germline, CDR1 is SGHTA and CDR2 is FQGNSA. The CDR3 is 14 amino acids. CDR3 loop: CASSLGGAGYGYTF. The DNA of the CDR3 is TGTGCCAGCAGCTTAGGGGGGGCAGGCTATGGCTACACCTTC.

This chain joins TRBV11-2 and TRBJ2-1; TRBD2 might be the D (5 bases). Deletions cut 7 bases from V and 9 bases from J, with 10 bases between. This CDR3 is 11 amino acids long. Germline-derived CDR1 and CDR2 are SGHAT and FQNNGV. The CDR3 region has the DNA TGTGCCAGCACCCCTGGGAGTGAGCAGTTCTTC. Translated, it gives CASTPGSEQFF.

In this sample, this clonotype turned up a few times. V gene TRBV2 combines with J gene TRBJ2-2, with D possibly being TRBD2 (6 bases). CDR1 is SNHLY and CDR2 is FYNNEI in the germline V gene. V was shortened by 5 bases and J by 8 bases, with 15 bases between the two germline ends. The length of the CDR3 is 14 residues. The CDR3 DNA is TGTGCCAGCAGTTCGGGACTCATGGCTGGGGAGCTGTTTTTT. Its protein product is CASSSGLMAGELFF.

Concerning this clonotype: A clone one base away is much larger, so this may be a read error. The rearrangement uses TRBV20-1 and TRBJ1-2, with D uncertain. The CDR3 is made up of 14 amino acids. Per the germline V gene, CDR1 is DFQATT and CDR2 is SNEGSKA (reference sequence). CDR3 bases: TGCAGTGCTAGAGATAGCCTGAAGAACTGTGGCTACACCTTC. Amino acid sequence: CSARDSLKNCGYTF.

The chain carries TRBV28 and TRBJ1-3; the match to TRBD1 covers 9 bases. The CDR3 contains 14 residues. Germline loops: CDR1 MDHEN, CDR2 SYDVKM. The junction had 3 bases not matched to a gene; V was cut back by 7 bases and J by 2 bases. The CDR3 protein is CASTTGGAGNTIYF. The DNA of the CDR3 is TGTGCCAGCACGACAGGGGGGGCTGGAAACACCATATATTTT.

In this sample, this clonotype turned up a few times. This chain joins TRBV7-9 and TRBJ1-1; TRBD1 might be the D (6 bases). The CDR3 extends over 14 amino acids. Germline V gene lookup returns CDR1 SEHNR and CDR2 FQNEAQ (reference sequence). The V and J ends lost 4 bases and 7 bases respectively, with 16 bases between them. The CDR3 nucleotides read TGTGCCAGCAGCTACCCGACAGGAGGCGGTGAAGCTTTCTTT. Protein product: CASSYPTGGGEAFF. Full variable domain (outside the CDR3, taken from reference TRBV7-9 and TRBJ1-1): DTGVSQNPRHKITKRGQNVTFRCDPISEHNRLYWYRQTLGQGPEFLTYFQNEAQLEKSRLLSDRFSAERPKGSFSTLEIQRTEQGDSAMYLCASSYPTGGGEAFFGQGTRLTVV.

V gene TRBV6-4 combines with J gene TRBJ2-6; 9 nucleotides align to TRBD1. The V gene's germline CDR1 is MRHNA and CDR2 SNTAGT. Losses at the gene ends were 0 bases for V and 2 bases for J; bases not matched to a gene: 2. This CDR3 region has 17 residues. The CDR3 loop is CASSDSGQGTGANVLTF. DNA of the CDR3: TGTGCCAGCAGTGACTCGGGACAGGGAACTGGGGCCAACGTCCTGACTTTC.

Only a few counts were recorded for this clonotype. The chain carries TRBV28 and TRBJ2-3; 12 bases line up with TRBD2. The V segment lost 5 bases and the J segment 6 bases; nucleotides outside the gene matches: 9. Germline CDR1 and CDR2: MDHEN and SYDVKM. The length of the CDR3 is 16 residues. CDR3 sequence (DNA): TGTGCCAGCAGTCGTCTAGCGGGGGGGCGGGGGGATACGCAGTATTTT. It is translated as CASSRLAGGRGDTQYF.

There are many counts of this clonotype. V is TRBV27 and J is TRBJ1-2, with unresolved D. The V and J ends lost 8 bases and 8 bases respectively, with 9 bases between them. The CDR3 runs to 10 residues. Germline V gene lookup returns CDR1 MNHEY and CDR2 SMNVEV (reference sequence). CDR3 sequence (DNA): TGTGCCAGCGGTTCTAGAGGCTACACCTTC. Translated: CASGSRGYTF.

This clonotype showed up just a few times. This rearrangement joins TRBV12-3 or TRBV12-4 to TRBJ1-2; D not resolved. The CDR3 covers 13 residues. V was shortened by 5 bases and J by 4 bases, with 11 bases between the two germline ends. The CDR3 reads CASSPDPFYGYTF. In DNA, the CDR3 is TGTGCCAGCAGTCCCGACCCTTTCTATGGCTACACCTTC.

V is TRBV11-2 and J is TRBJ2-7; TRBD2 matches 7 bases. The junction had 10 bases not matched to a gene; V was cut back by 5 bases and J by 3 bases. The CDR3 covers 15 residues. Germline-derived CDR1 and CDR2 are SGHAT and FQNNGV. CDR3 loop: CASSLGRGSGYEQYF. The CDR3 coding sequence is TGTGCCAGCAGCCTGGGGCGGGGGTCGGGCTACGAGCAGTACTTC.

This clonotype showed up many times. DNA of the CDR3: TGTGCCAGCAGAGTGGGCAGTTGGAGCAATCAGCCCCAGCATTTT. It codes for CASRVGSWSNQPQHF. V is TRBV2 and J is TRBJ1-5, with unresolved D. The CDR3 has 15 residues. Trimming pared 6 bases from V and 1 base from J, leaving 13 bases between. CDR1 is SNHLY, CDR2 FYNNEI, per germline.

This clonotype was counted many times. The chain uses TRBV20-1 and TRBJ1-5; D not certain. This CDR3 has 15 residues. Deletions cut 6 bases from V and 0 bases from J, with 15 bases between. Germline loops: CDR1 DFQATT, CDR2 SNEGSKA (reference sequence). CDR3 nucleotides: TGCAGTGCCGAGTTGCACAGCCTTAGCAATCAGCCCCAGCATTTT. Amino acids: CSAELHSLSNQPQHF.

The chain employs TRBV6-2 or TRBV6-3 and TRBJ1-2, with a weak D call TRBD1 (6 bases). CDR3 length: 17 amino acids. Trimming removed 6 bases at V and 4 bases at J, with 24 bases between. In germline, CDR1 is MNHEY, CDR2 SVGEGT. In nucleotides, the CDR3 is TGTGCCAGCAGCAGGACAGATTCCCAGCTATGGGGCTATGGCTACACCTTC. This codes for CASSRTDSQLWGYGYTF.

This clonotype was found many times. The chain carries TRBV10-3 and TRBJ2-5; TRBD1 agrees at 8 bases. The CDR3 is 18 residues long. The germline CDR1 and CDR2 sequences are ENHRY and SYGVKD. The V gene end was trimmed by 2 bases and the J gene end by 5 bases; junction bases not matched to a gene: 16. CDR3 in DNA: TGTGCCATCAGTGAGACAGGCCAGGGGGCAAAACAAGGGGAGACCCAGTACTTC. It yields the protein CAISETGQGAKQGETQYF.

This clonotype occurred a few times. The chain is built from TRBV30 and TRBJ1-4, with TRBD1 matching over 9 bases. This CDR3 contains 13 residues. V was pared by 4 bases and J by 6 bases, with 3 bases of the junction left unmatched. Germline CDR1 GTSNPN, CDR2 SVGIG (reference sequence). The CDR3 DNA reads as TGTGCCTGGAATGGACAGGGGTATGAAAAACTGTTTTTT. Protein sequence: CAWNGQGYEKLFF.

The sample holds a few counts of this clonotype. The genes are TRBV20-1 and TRBJ1-1; D possibly corresponds to TRBD1 (6 bases). V was trimmed by 1 base and J by 1 base, leaving 7 bases between them. The CDR3 is 13 residues long. CDR1 is DFQATT and CDR2 is SNEGSKA in the germline V gene (reference sequence). CDR3: CSARGQANTEAFF. DNA of the CDR3: TGCAGTGCTAGAGGACAGGCGAACACTGAAGCTTTCTTT.

This clonotype was recorded at least ten times. This chain links TRBV20-1 with TRBJ2-5; D might be TRBD2 (5 bases). CDR3 length: 12 amino acids. The V gene's germline CDR1 is DFQATT and CDR2 SNEGSKA (reference sequence). Trimming shortened V by 2 bases and J by 5 bases, and 9 bases separated the two germline ends. CDR3 loop: CSARSGWETQYF. For the CDR3, the DNA is TGCAGTGCTAGAAGCGGCTGGGAGACCCAGTACTTC.

This clonotype was counted ten times or more. The J gene is TRBJ2-5, the V gene TRBV3-1; 12 bases agree with TRBD2. V lost 8 bases and J lost 0; bases outside the gene matches: 1. The V gene's germline CDR1 is LGHDT and CDR2 YNNKEL (reference sequence). CDR3 size: 14 residues. In DNA, the CDR3 is TGTGCCAGCGGACTAGCGGGATACCAAGAGACCCAGTACTTC. It translates to CASGLAGYQETQYF.

The gene calls are TRBV19 and TRBJ1-5; 7 bases fit TRBD1. Looked up from germline, CDR1 is LNHDA and CDR2 is SQIVND (reference sequence). The CDR3 spans 14 residues. Unmatched junction bases numbered 6, after V lost 3 bases and J lost 7 bases. In DNA form, the CDR3 reads TGTGCCAGTAGTATTGGACAGGTAGGGCAGCCCCAGCATTTT. Translated: CASSIGQVGQPQHF.